This T cell receptor beta chain was sequenced in a study of blood T cell repertoires in COVID-19. Study summary: Spain, Italy and the United States supplied samples that represented acute and convalescent COVID-19. Nucleic acid was either cDNA or gDNA, and it came from T cells, B-cell-depleted T cells, or PBMCs.

Authors' methods: Cell counts per sample came from amplifying reference gene primers. Profiled with immunoSEQ multiplex PCR; TCRdb holds only in-frame clones, not every one. The V and J calls and clone size come from that table; D and trimming were worked out from the DNA. Counted here are over 150,000 clones, roughly 83% occurring once; the ten biggest clones make up about 12%. Followed longitudinally, the Seattle patients had been enrolled during active infection. This CDR3 is built from 15 residues. Trimming stripped 2 bases from V and 0 bases from J, with 9 bases between. Germline loops: CDR1 SGHDT, CDR2 YYEEEE. This clone was seen a single time.

The sequenced sample consisted of peripheral blood. V gene TRBV5-6 combines with J gene TRBJ1-3; D is unclear. The TCR sequence derives from a woman in her sixties or seventies with COVID-19, enrolled during active disease. The CDR3 sequence is CASSFQAVSGNTIYF. In DNA form, the CDR3 reads TGTGCCAGCAGCTTCCAGGCTGTCTCTGGAAACACCATATATTTT.